The 17 T cell receptor beta chains presented below share a single source sample, sequenced in a study of blood T cell repertoires in COVID-19 (dated by TCRdb to 2020 to 2022). The library relied on the immunoSEQ multiplex PCR assay. The immuneACCESS repertoire file appears here via TCRdb, limited to in-frame rearrangements. These files lack a portion of the clones; in checked studies, under half of the deficit traces to unresolved V genes, and the cause of the others is not known. For this sample the table gives some 300,000 clones, of which 90% were detected only once. The biggest ten clones account for under 1.1% of the sample. The source material was peripheral blood. The receptors shown here come from a woman aged 35 to 49 with COVID-19, enrolled during active disease.

This chain uses TRBV5-1 with TRBJ1-2; 8 bases are shared with TRBD1. J lost 5 bases, V lost 0 bases, and 6 bases had no gene match. Germline-derived CDR1 and CDR2 are SGHRS and YFSETQ. This CDR3 spans 15 amino acids. In DNA, the CDR3 is TGCGCCAGCAGCTTGGAGGGACAGGCCCTTTATGGCTACACCTTC. Protein sequence: CASSLEGQALYGYTF.

The chain recombines TRBV24-1 with TRBJ1-2, with 7 nucleotides matching TRBD1. The V gene's germline CDR1 is KGHDR and CDR2 SFDVKD. The CDR3 length is 15 residues. With 4 bases clipped from V and 6 bases from J, the junction kept 10 bases outside the gene matches. The chain's CDR3 is CATSDPSGQKNGYTF. The DNA of the CDR3 is TGTGCCACCAGTGACCCGTCGGGACAGAAGAATGGCTACACCTTC.

On this clone: Different DNA sequences within this sample yield the same CDR3. This chain joins TRBV30 and TRBJ1-3; 7 nucleotides match TRBD1. CDR1 and CDR2 (germline): GTSNPN, SVGIG (reference sequence). The length of the CDR3 is 15 residues. After removal of 2 bases from V and 0 bases from J, the junction contained 4 bases not matched to a gene. This CDR3 reads CAWSRDSGSGNTIYF. The CDR3 DNA follows: TGTGCCTGGAGTAGGGACAGTGGCTCTGGAAACACCATATATTTT.

With respect to this clone: The sample has other DNA sequences that encode this CDR3 too. The gene calls are TRBV7-3 and TRBJ1-1, with D tentatively TRBD1 (5 bases). The CDR3 is 13 amino acids. Germline CDR1 reads SGHTA; CDR2 reads FQGTGA. V was clipped by 4 bases and J by 1 base, with 7 bases between them. In nucleotides, the CDR3 is TGTGCCAGCAGCTCCCAGGGGAACACTGAAGCTTTCTTT. It codes for CASSSQGNTEAFF.

CDR3: CASSIEQGRETQYF. CDR3 nucleotide sequence: TGTGCCAGTAGTATAGAACAGGGGCGAGAGACCCAGTACTTC. The chain combines TRBV19 with TRBJ2-5; 7 bases line up with TRBD1. The V gene end was trimmed by 0 bases and the J gene end by 4 bases; junction bases not matched to a gene: 2. Per germline, CDR1 LNHDA and CDR2 SQIVND (reference sequence). The CDR3 spans 14 residues.

This rearrangement joins TRBV30 to TRBJ1-1; no firm D call. Trimming took 4 bases from V and 5 from J, leaving 11 bases between them. The CDR3 totals 12 residues. In germline, CDR1 is GTSNPN, CDR2 SVGIG (reference sequence). The CDR3 coding sequence is TGTGCCTGGAACTTCCCCGATACTGAAGCTTTCTTT. Protein product: CAWNFPDTEAFF.

The chain couples TRBV7-2 to TRBJ1-2, with 10 nucleotides matching TRBD1. Germline V gives CDR1 SGHTA, CDR2 FQGNSA. V lost 2 bases and J lost 6; bases outside the gene matches: 9. This CDR3 is 16 amino acids long. The CDR3 region is CASSLRTGGASDGYTF. The DNA of the CDR3 is TGTGCCAGCAGCTTACGGACAGGGGGGGCATCTGATGGCTACACCTTC. The full variable domain, with the rest looked up from reference TRBV7-2 and TRBJ1-2, is GAGVSQSPSNKVTEKGKDVELRCDPISGHTALYWYRQSLGQGLEFLIYFQGNSAPDKSGLPSDRFSAERTGGSVSTLTIQRTQQEDSAVYLCASSLRTGGASDGYTFGSGTRLTVV.

In its sample, this clone was seen once. The chain couples TRBV9 to TRBJ1-1; 7 positions agree with TRBD1. V lost 0 bases, J lost 0 bases, and 8 bases stayed unmatched. Per the germline V gene, CDR1 is SGDLS and CDR2 is YYNGEE. The CDR3 is 17 amino acids. DNA of the CDR3: TGTGCCAGCAGCGTAGCTACAGGGGCCCCAATGAACACTGAAGCTTTCTTT. This sequence encodes CASSVATGAPMNTEAFF.

The gene calls are TRBV5-1 and TRBJ1-1; D is unclear. Germline loops: CDR1 SGHRS, CDR2 YFSETQ. Trimming shortened V by 2 bases and J by 1 base, and 6 bases separated the two germline ends. The CDR3 has 13 amino acids. CDR3 protein: CASSFPGNTEAFF. The DNA for the CDR3 is TGCGCCAGCAGCTTCCCAGGGAACACTGAAGCTTTCTTT.

J is TRBJ1-1 and V is TRBV6-5, with TRBD1 matching 7 bases. Per germline, CDR1 MNHEY and CDR2 SVGAGI. V dropped 4 bases and J dropped 0; count of bases not matched to a gene: 8. This CDR3 spans 16 amino acids. The CDR3 DNA reads TGTGCCAGCAGTTTTATAAGGACAGGTCTGAACACTGAAGCTTTCTTT. This sequence encodes CASSFIRTGLNTEAFF.

This sequence joins TRBV19 and TRBJ2-1, with 11 bases lining up with TRBD2. The germline V gene encodes CDR1 LNHDA and CDR2 SQIVND (reference sequence). V lost 9 bases to trimming and J lost 1 base; unmatched junction nucleotides: 11. There are 17 residues in the CDR3. The CDR3: CASSGTSGHLSYNEQFF. The CDR3 DNA reads TGTGCCAGCTCCGGGACTAGCGGACATCTTTCCTACAATGAGCAGTTCTTC.

This chain joins TRBV27 and TRBJ2-1; 8 positions match TRBD2. CDR3 length: 16 residues. CDR1 and CDR2 (germline): MNHEY, SMNVEV (reference sequence). Losses at the gene ends were 7 bases for V and 4 bases for J; bases not matched to a gene: 12. CDR3 DNA sequence: TGTGCCAGCAATCCCCTCAGGGCGGGAGGATACAATGAGCAGTTCTTC. It yields the protein CASNPLRAGGYNEQFF.

V usage is TRBV4-3 and J usage is TRBJ2-4; tentative D call: TRBD1 (5 bases). Germline V gene sequence: CDR1 LGHNA, CDR2 YSLEER. CDR3 length: 17 amino acids. V lost 0 bases to trimming and J lost 1 base, with 13 bases between them. For the CDR3, the DNA is TGCGCCAGCAGCCAAGATTGGTGGGGCGCGGCCAAAAACATTCAGTACTTC. Protein: CASSQDWWGAAKNIQYF.

The gene calls are TRBV18 and TRBJ2-5; no firm D call. Germline V CDR1 and CDR2: KGHSH, LQKENI. V was clipped by 0 bases and J by 5 bases, with 10 bases between them. This CDR3 region has 14 residues. In nucleotides, the CDR3 is TGTGCCAGCTCACCACCGACGGGTCGGGAGACCCAGTACTTC. Residues: CASSPPTGRETQYF.

The V and J genes are TRBV3-1 (or the pseudogene TRBV3-2) and TRBJ1-1, with TRBD1 as a possible D gene (6 bases). Germline values: CDR1 LGHDT, CDR2 YNNKEL (reference sequence). The ends were cut back, 0 bases at V and 11 bases at J, with 37 bases in the middle. This CDR3 comprises 21 residues. As DNA, the CDR3 is TGTGCCAGCAGCCAAGAAGCAGGGGCACAAAGGGAACAAGCCGGCATGATCGACGCTTTCTTT. Protein: CASSQEAGAQREQAGMIDAFF.

V and J are TRBV7-2 and TRBJ2-1; D is unclear. Trimming removed 0 bases from V and 5 bases from J, with 8 bases in between. The germline CDR1 and CDR2 sequences are SGHTA and FQGNSA. This CDR3 has 14 amino acids. Here the CDR3 reads CASSLAARNNEQFF. The DNA of the CDR3 is TGTGCCAGCAGCTTAGCGGCCCGAAACAATGAGCAGTTCTTC.

In DNA, the CDR3 is TGTGCCAGCAGCTTTAAGGTCGGGTCGGTCACTGAAGCTTTCTTT. Translating gives CASSFKVGSVTEAFF. The V and J genes are TRBV7-3 and TRBJ1-1, with no clear D. Germline loops: CDR1 SGHTA, CDR2 FQGTGA. CDR3 size: 15 residues. Trimming removed 3 bases at V and 4 bases at J, with 15 bases between.